This T cell receptor (beta chain) was captured by sequencing in a study of blood T cell repertoires in COVID-19. V lost 3 bases and J lost 6; bases outside the gene matches: 4. Germline CDR1 KGHSH, CDR2 LQKENI. This CDR3 contains 15 residues. Using immunoSEQ multiplex PCR, the repertoire was profiled, and TCRdb retains in-frame clones only, with some absent. The table shows some 240,000 clones, with around 85% occurring only once. This clone was seen only once. The chain employs TRBV18 and TRBJ2-7; TRBD2 agrees at 14 bases. The source of this sequence is a woman between 35 and 50 years old with acute COVID-19. Source material: PBMCs or T cells enriched from blood (not recorded which). As DNA, the CDR3 is TGTGCCAGCTCACCTGGGGGACTAGCGGGAGTCGAGCAGTACTTC. As protein: CASSPGGLAGVEQYF.